The 6 T cell receptor beta chains listed next were all sequenced from one sample in a study of blood T cell repertoires in COVID-19 (dated by TCRdb to the early 2020s). Library preparation employed the immunoSEQ multiplex PCR assay. Imported from immuneACCESS, the table was reduced by TCRdb to in-frame sequences with V and J called. These copies leave out some clones; in studies compared against another copy, an unresolved V gene accounts for under half, and the cause of the remainder is not known. The sample profile shows under 120,000 clones; 80% to 90% of them were found once. The ten largest account for more than 2% of the sample. The sequencing input was peripheral blood. These receptors were collected from a human donor in a cohort sampled during active COVID-19.

This clone was recorded once. The V and J genes are TRBV20-1 and TRBJ2-2, with D tentatively TRBD2 (6 bases). V shed 4 bases and J shed 1 base, with 10 bases lying between them. Germline V gene lookup returns CDR1 DFQATT and CDR2 SNEGSKA (reference sequence). This CDR3 spans 14 amino acids. CDR3 in amino acids: CSAIDGGNTGELFF. The CDR3 nucleotides are TGCAGTGCTATTGACGGGGGGAACACCGGGGAGCTGTTTTTT.

The chain has TRBV21-1 and TRBJ2-7; the DNA was not compared with TRBD1, the D call given in the table. TRBV21-1 is marked as a pseudogene. This CDR3 spans 15 amino acids. In DNA, the CDR3 is TGTGCCAGCAGCAAAGGGAAGACAGGGAGTTACGAGCAGTACTTC. Protein product: CASSKGKTGSYEQYF.

V is TRBV6-4 and J is TRBJ2-2; perhaps TRBD1 as D (6 bases). Trimming left V 3 bases short and J 6 bases short, with 11 bases between. The germline V gene has CDR1 MRHNA and CDR2 SNTAGT. CDR3 length: 14 amino acids. The CDR3 loop reads CASSEMGASGELFF. CDR3 nucleotide sequence: TGTGCCAGCAGTGAGATGGGGGCGTCCGGGGAGCTGTTTTTT.

The rearrangement joins TRBV4-2 to TRBJ2-3; the match to TRBD2 covers 7 bases. CDR1 and CDR2 (germline): LGHNA, YNFKEQ. The junction had 4 bases not matched to a gene; V was cut back by 0 bases and J by 4 bases. This CDR3 contains 15 residues. CDR3 amino acids: CASSQDRLASDTQYF. The CDR3 DNA reads as TGTGCCAGCAGCCAAGATAGACTAGCCTCAGATACGCAGTATTTT.

This clone was picked up one time. The chain joins TRBV9 to TRBJ1-2, with D unresolved. Germline-derived CDR1 and CDR2 are SGDLS and YYNGEE. V shed 3 bases and J shed 1 base, with 10 bases lying between them. The length of the CDR3 is 14 residues. The CDR3 loop is CASSGGAVNYGYTF. The CDR3 region has the DNA TGTGCCAGCAGCGGGGGAGCAGTTAACTATGGCTACACCTTC.

This chain links TRBV30 with TRBJ1-2; a possible D gene is TRBD1 (5 bases). Germline V gives CDR1 GTSNPN, CDR2 SVGIG (reference sequence). CDR3 length: 13 amino acids. The V and J ends lost 0 bases and 7 bases respectively, with 12 bases between them. The CDR3 protein is CAWSVGQGGGYTF. CDR3 in DNA: TGTGCCTGGAGTGTGGGGCAGGGAGGTGGCTACACCTTC.